These T cell receptor beta chains were read from a single sample in a study of somatic mutations in cytotoxic T cells in rheumatoid arthritis. Sequencing used immunoSEQ multiplex PCR; TCRdb keeps in-frame clones, though not all of them. The sample holds some 11,000 clones, 70% to 85% seen once. Sequenced material: CD8+ T cells sorted from blood. These receptors all stem from an adult with rheumatoid arthritis. Both conserved end residues are part of each CDR3. A D gene is named only where the DNA matches it firmly. Some rows mark clone size as missing; the rest say once, few, many or name a class of expanded clone.

TRBV7-9	-	-	TRBJ1-2	CASSFGGDGYTF	TGTGCCAGCAGCTTCGGGGGGGATGGCTACACCTTC
TRBV11-2	-	-	TRBJ2-1	CASSLVPPGALIINEQFF	TGTGCCAGCAGCTTAGTACCCCCCGGGGCCCTGATAATCAATGAGCAGTTCTTC
TRBV4-3	-	-	TRBJ1-1	CASSHEQLSNTEAFF	TGCGCCAGCAGCCACGAACAGCTCTCGAACACTGAAGCTTTCTTT
TRBV2	-	-	TRBJ2-7	CASSEVADSYEQYF	TGTGCCAGCAGTGAAGTGGCAGACTCCTACGAGCAGTACTTC
TRBV9	-	-	TRBJ2-3	CASSVDFTGGLTDTQYF	TGTGCCAGCAGCGTAGACTTTACCGGGGGATTAACAGATACGCAGTATTTT
TRBV28	-	once	TRBJ1-1	CASSLSYGRMNTEAFF	TGTGCCAGCAGTTTATCTTACGGGCGAATGAACACTGAAGCTTTCTTT
TRBV9	TRBD1	-	TRBJ2-7	CASSPRTGAGEQYF	TGTGCCAGCAGCCCCAGGACAGGGGCGGGGGAGCAGTACTTC
TRBV15	-	-	TRBJ1-5	CATSIGYSNQPQHF	TGTGCCACCAGCATCGGGTACAGCAATCAGCCCCAGCATTTT
TRBV7-9	-	-	TRBJ1-5	CASSPGLMDQPQHF	TGTGCCAGCAGCCCGGGACTCATGGATCAGCCCCAGCATTTT
TRBV5-5	TRBD1	once	TRBJ1-2	CASSPGQVRLYGYTF	TGTGCCAGCAGCCCTGGACAGGTTCGACTCTATGGCTACACCTTC
TRBV7-9	-	-	TRBJ2-7	CASSGGWGVSYEQYF	TGTGCCAGCAGCGGCGGTTGGGGCGTGAGCTACGAGCAGTACTTC
TRBV4-3	-	-	TRBJ1-4	CASSQDRGAANEKLFF	TGCGCCAGCAGCCAAGATAGGGGGGCCGCTAATGAAAAACTGTTTTTT
TRBV7-2	TRBD1	few	TRBJ2-1	CASSEPGQLYNEQFF	TGTGCCAGCAGCGAACCGGGACAGCTCTACAATGAGCAGTTCTTC
TRBV15	-	-	TRBJ2-5	CATSNYGPQETQYF	TGTGCCACCAGCAACTATGGACCGCAAGAGACCCAGTACTTC